The subject of this entry is one TCR beta chain. The sample belongs to a study of blood T cell repertoires in COVID-19. Study details: COVID-19 samples, acute and convalescent, were from the United States, Italy and Spain.

Germline values: CDR1 SGHDT, CDR2 YYEEEE. With 4 bases clipped from V and 4 bases from J, the junction kept 9 bases outside the gene matches. This CDR3 has 16 residues. Assay used: immunoSEQ multiplex PCR; TCRdb lists only in-frame clones, some missing. Among 250,000 to 350,000 clones listed, 88% were seen once. Study members were between about 18 and 95 years old and lived in some 22 US regions. Recovery among Cohort 3 donors was established by two negative PCRs, clearance, or symptom resolution. The TCR originated in a woman aged 45 to 65 who had recovered from COVID-19. Sequencing was done on a sample of PBMCs or T cells enriched from blood (not recorded which). The rearrangement uses TRBV5-6 and TRBJ1-2; 11 bases match TRBD1. This CDR3 reads CASSAGTGGVSYGYTF. The CDR3 coding sequence is TGTGCCAGCAGCGCCGGGACAGGGGGGGTATCCTATGGCTACACCTTC.